This is a list of T cell receptor beta chains from one sample in a study of resident and recirculating memory T cells in vitiligo. Clones were sequenced by immunoSEQ multiplex PCR, and TCRdb holds only the in-frame ones, with some missing. The table shows 72,000 or so clones, with 90% to 95% occurring only once. The sample was blood. The receptors were sampled from a male donor with vitiligo. The CDR3 runs from the conserved cysteine through the conserved F or W. The order of the fields is clone size, D gene, V gene, J gene, CDR3 protein, CDR3 DNA. The D gene is left open where the match is weak. A row's size may be missing; if present it is once, few, many or a size class.

size: .; D: TRBD1; V: TRBV5-5; J: TRBJ1-1; CDR3: CASSPQGANTEAFF; DNA: TGTGCCAGCAGCCCGCAGGGGGCGAACACTGAAGCTTTCTTT
size: .; D: .; V: TRBV6-5; J: TRBJ1-2; CDR3: CASSYSKRGSPYGYTF; DNA: TGTGCCAGCAGTTACTCGAAGAGGGGGTCCCCCTATGGCTACACCTTC
size: .; D: TRBD2; V: TRBV6-1; J: TRBJ2-7; CDR3: CASSERLAGGPGEQYF; DNA: TGTGCCAGCAGTGAACGGCTAGCGGGAGGGCCGGGGGAGCAGTACTTC
size: .; D: TRBD2; V: TRBV7-3; J: TRBJ2-3; CDR3: CASSLAGGMDTQYF; DNA: TGTGCCAGCAGCTTGGCGGGAGGGATGGATACGCAGTATTTT
size: .; D: TRBD2; V: TRBV18; J: TRBJ2-2; CDR3: CASSPPGTSGGNTGELFF; DNA: TGTGCCAGCTCACCACCCGGGACTAGCGGGGGCAACACCGGGGAGCTGTTTTTT
size: .; D: TRBD2; V: TRBV10-3; J: TRBJ2-7; CDR3: CAISAGASGHSSYEQYF; DNA: TGTGCCATCAGTGCCGGGGCTAGCGGGCATTCCTCCTACGAGCAGTACTTC
size: few; D: .; V: TRBV6-1; J: TRBJ2-4; CDR3: CASSEWAFGKNIQYF; DNA: TGTGCCAGCAGTGAATGGGCCTTTGGCAAAAACATTCAGTACTTC
size: .; D: TRBD1; V: TRBV7-8; J: TRBJ2-7; CDR3: CASSFITGASYEQYF; DNA: TGTGCCAGCAGCTTCATCACAGGGGCTTCCTACGAGCAGTACTTC
size: once; D: TRBD1; V: TRBV9; J: TRBJ2-5; CDR3: CASSLSTGGWEETQYF; DNA: TGTGCCAGCAGCCTTAGTACAGGGGGCTGGGAGGAGACCCAGTACTTC
size: few; D: TRBD2; V: TRBV5-1; J: TRBJ2-3; CDR3: CASSSSTTSGTGADTQYF; DNA: TGCGCCAGCAGCTCCAGCACGACTAGCGGGACTGGTGCAGATACGCAGTATTTT
size: once; D: .; V: TRBV5-5; J: TRBJ1-5; CDR3: CASSSVWGGSNQPQHF; DNA: TGTGCCAGCAGCTCAGTTTGGGGGGGAAGCAATCAGCCCCAGCATTTT
size: .; D: .; V: TRBV27; J: TRBJ2-5; CDR3: CASRGGAETQYF; DNA: TGTGCCAGCAGGGGAGGTGCGGAGACCCAGTACTTC